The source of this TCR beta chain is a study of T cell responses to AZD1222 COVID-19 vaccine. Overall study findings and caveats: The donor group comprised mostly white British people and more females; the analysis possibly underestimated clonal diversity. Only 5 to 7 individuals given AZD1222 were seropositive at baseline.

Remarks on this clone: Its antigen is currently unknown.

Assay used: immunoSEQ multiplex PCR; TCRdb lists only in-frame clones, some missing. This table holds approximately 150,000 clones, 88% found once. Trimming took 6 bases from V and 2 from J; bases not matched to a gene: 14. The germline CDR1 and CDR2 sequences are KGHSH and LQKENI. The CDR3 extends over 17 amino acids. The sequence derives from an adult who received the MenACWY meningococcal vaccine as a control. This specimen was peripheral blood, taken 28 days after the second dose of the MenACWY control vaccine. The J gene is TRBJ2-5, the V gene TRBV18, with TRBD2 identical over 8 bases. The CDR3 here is CASSSPRSRGDQETQYF. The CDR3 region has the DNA TGTGCCAGCTCTTCGCCCAGGTCGCGGGGGGATCAAGAGACCCAGTACTTC.